This passage covers 8 T cell receptor beta chains from one sample sequenced in a study of CD8+CD57+ T cells in acquired aplastic anemia. Patients picked for sequencing had shown CD8+CD57+ cell expansion detected by flow cytometry. Genomic DNA constituted the template upon which TCR beta VDJ and CDR3 profiling was performed. TCRdb passed the reads through MiXCR, listing each CDR3 protein once. This table holds 180,000 or so distinct CDR3 sequences, roughly 50% found once. The sequenced sample consisted of sorted CD4+, CD8+, or CD8+CD57+ T cells (not recorded which) from PBMCs. These receptors all come from a human donor with aplastic anemia.

The rearrangement joins TRBV11-2 to TRBJ2-1, with a weak D call TRBD2 (6 bases). V was pared by 5 bases and J by 2 bases, with 10 bases between. This CDR3 is built from 14 residues. Germline CDR1 SGHAT, CDR2 FQNNGV. The CDR3 loop reads CASSAGFTYNEQFF. The CDR3 DNA reads TGTGCCAGCAGCGCGGGGTTCACCTACAATGAGCAGTTCTTC. Filled out from reference TRBV11-2 and TRBJ2-1, the complete variable domain reads EAGVAQSPRYKIIEKRQSVAFWCNPISGHATLYWYQQILGQGPKLLIQFQNNGVVDDSQLPKDRFSAERLKGVDSTLKIQPAKLEDSAVYLCASSAGFTYNEQFFGPGTRLTVL.

Comments on this clonotype: An end of the junction differs from the germline gene, which may be a read error. The V gene is TRBV7-7, the J gene TRBJ2-1; possibly TRBD1 or TRBD2 for D (5 bases each). This CDR3 has 13 amino acids. The germline V gene has CDR1 SSHAT and CDR2 FNYEAQ (reference sequence). CDR3: CASSRGPNNEQFF. In nucleotides, the CDR3 is TGTGCTAGCAGCCGGGGCCCGAACAATGAGCAGTTCTTC.

The chain recombines TRBV20-1 with TRBJ2-5, with unresolved D. The CDR3 is 15 amino acids. Germline-derived CDR1 and CDR2 are DFQATT and SNEGSKA (reference sequence). V lost 4 bases to trimming and J lost 5 bases, with 20 bases between them. The CDR3 bases are TGCAGTGCTATAGAACCCGGGTCCGAGTGGGAGACCCAGTACTTC. The encoded protein is CSAIEPGSEWETQYF.

In its sample, this clonotype was seen many times. V gene TRBV15 combines with J gene TRBJ2-3; 11 nucleotides line up with TRBD2. The trim removed 7 bases at V and 2 bases at J, leaving 8 bases unmatched. The germline V gene encodes CDR1 LNHNV and CDR2 YYDKDF (reference sequence). The CDR3 is made up of 16 amino acids. CDR3 coding DNA: TGTGCCACCATGAGGCTAGCGGGAGGACTCACAGATACGCAGTATTTT. This encodes CATMRLAGGLTDTQYF.

V usage is TRBV10-3 and J usage is TRBJ1-1, with 9 bases aligning to TRBD1. The CDR3 has 17 residues. CDR1 and CDR2 from the germline V gene are ENHRY and SYGVKD. V lost 0 bases, J lost 2 bases, and 7 bases stayed unmatched. CDR3 bases: TGTGCCATCAGTGAGTCAGGGACAGGGACTGGAAACACTGAAGCTTTCTTT. Translation gives CAISESGTGTGNTEAFF.

V and J are TRBV24-1 and TRBJ1-2; TRBD1 aligns across 7 bases. V was clipped by 6 bases and J by 6 bases; unmatched bases: 21. This CDR3 spans 18 amino acids. The germline CDR1 and CDR2 sequences are KGHDR and SFDVKD. The CDR3 DNA reads as TGTGCCACCAGTTCTTACCGGGACAGCGCCTATGGAGCGGATGGCTACACCTTC. Residues: CATSSYRDSAYGADGYTF.

This clonotype was recorded at least ten times. This chain links TRBV5-1 with TRBJ1-4; weak D call: TRBD1 (5 bases). CDR3 length: 16 residues. CDR1 is SGHRS and CDR2 is YFSETQ in the germline V gene. V was trimmed by 3 bases and J by 3 bases, leaving 15 bases between them. The CDR3, as DNA: TGCGCCAGCAGCTATTCCCCGACAGACTCTAATGAAAAACTGTTTTTT. This encodes CASSYSPTDSNEKLFF.

The V and J genes are TRBV20-1 and TRBJ2-7, with D perhaps matching TRBD2 (5 bases). The CDR3 contains 15 residues. Trimming took 6 bases from V and 4 from J, leaving 22 bases between them. The germline gives CDR1 DFQATT, CDR2 SNEGSKA (reference sequence). This chain's CDR3 is CSASEGLVMVYEQYF. CDR3 in DNA: TGCAGTGCCAGCGAAGGACTGGTAATGGTGTACGAGCAGTACTTC.